Given below is one T cell receptor beta chain in context. The source of the sample is a study of blood T cell repertoires in COVID-19. The wider study: Acute and convalescent COVID-19 samples came from the United States, Italy and Spain. T cells, B-cell-depleted T cells, or PBMCs supplied cDNA or gDNA.

The germline gives CDR1 SEHNR, CDR2 FQNEAQ (reference sequence). Trimming at V came to 1 base and at J to 11 bases, leaving 4 bases not matched to a gene. The CDR3 sequence is 13 residues long. Methods used by the authors: Estimated nucleated cell counts came from reference gene primer amplification. The data were produced by immunoSEQ multiplex PCR, yet TCRdb's version contains in-frame clones alone and is incomplete. V and J calls and clone size come straight from that table; D and trimming were deduced from the DNA. The sample contains about 59,000 clones, around 92% of which appear only once. This clonotype was sampled from a human donor in a cohort sampled during active COVID-19. V and J are TRBV7-9 and TRBJ1-1; 10 bases match TRBD1. The sequencing sample was made of peripheral blood. For the CDR3, the DNA is TGTGCCAGCAGCTTAGAGACAGGGGGCGTCGCTTTCTTT. This translates into CASSLETGGVAFF.